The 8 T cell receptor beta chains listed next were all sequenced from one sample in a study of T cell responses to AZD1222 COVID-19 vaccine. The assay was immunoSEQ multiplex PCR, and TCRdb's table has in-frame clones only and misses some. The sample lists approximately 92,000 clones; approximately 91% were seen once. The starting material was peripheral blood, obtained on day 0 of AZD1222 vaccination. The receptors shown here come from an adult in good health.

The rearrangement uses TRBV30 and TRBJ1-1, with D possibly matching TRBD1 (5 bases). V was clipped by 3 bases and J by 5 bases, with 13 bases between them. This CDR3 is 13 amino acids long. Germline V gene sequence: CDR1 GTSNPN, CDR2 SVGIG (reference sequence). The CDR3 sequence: CAWRLGGKTEAFF. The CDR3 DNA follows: TGTGCCTGGAGGTTGGGGGGAAAAACTGAAGCTTTCTTT.

The CDR3 loop is CASSDPDSGGYF. Here the CDR3 DNA reads TGTGCCAGCAGTGACCCCGACAGTGGGGGGTACTTC. The V call is TRBV2, the J call TRBJ2-5; possibly TRBD1 or TRBD2 for D (5 bases each). V lost 3 bases and J 13 bases, leaving 15 bases between the germline ends. Germline V gene data show CDR1 as SNHLY and CDR2 as FYNNEI. This CDR3 has 12 residues.

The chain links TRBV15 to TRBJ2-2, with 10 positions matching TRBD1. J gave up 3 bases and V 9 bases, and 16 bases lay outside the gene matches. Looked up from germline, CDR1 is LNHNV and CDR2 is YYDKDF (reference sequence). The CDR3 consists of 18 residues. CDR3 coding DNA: TGTGCCACATACCCGACAGGGGGCTCGATAGGGGACACCGGGGAGCTGTTTTTT. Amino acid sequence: CATYPTGGSIGDTGELFF. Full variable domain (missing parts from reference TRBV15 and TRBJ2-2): DAMVIQNPRYQVTQFGKPVTLSCSQTLNHNVMYWYQQKSSQAPKLLFHYYDKDFNNEADTPDNFQSRRPNTSFCFLDIRSPGLGDTAMYLCATYPTGGSIGDTGELFFGEGSRLTVL.

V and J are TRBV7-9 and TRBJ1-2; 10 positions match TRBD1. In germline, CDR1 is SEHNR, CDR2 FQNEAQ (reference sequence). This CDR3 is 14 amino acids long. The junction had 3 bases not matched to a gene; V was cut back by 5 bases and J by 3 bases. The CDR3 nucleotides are TGTGCCAGCAGCCGACAGGGGGCAGACTATGGCTACACCTTC. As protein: CASSRQGADYGYTF.

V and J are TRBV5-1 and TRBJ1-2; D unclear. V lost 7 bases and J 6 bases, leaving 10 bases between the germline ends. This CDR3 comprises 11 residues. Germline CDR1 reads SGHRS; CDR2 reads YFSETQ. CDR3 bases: TGCGCCAGCCGAGAAACCCATGGCTACACCTTC. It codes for CASRETHGYTF.

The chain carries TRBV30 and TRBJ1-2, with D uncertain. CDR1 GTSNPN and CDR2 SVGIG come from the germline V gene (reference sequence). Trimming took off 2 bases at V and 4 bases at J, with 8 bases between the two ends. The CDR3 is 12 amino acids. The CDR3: CAWSSQRYGYTF. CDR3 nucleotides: TGTGCCTGGAGTAGTCAGCGCTATGGCTACACCTTC.

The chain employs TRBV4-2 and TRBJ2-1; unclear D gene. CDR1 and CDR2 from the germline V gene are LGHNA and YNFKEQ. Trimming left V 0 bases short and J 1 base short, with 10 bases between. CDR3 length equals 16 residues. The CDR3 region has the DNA TGTGCCAGCAGCCAAGAGTACGGCCCATCCTACAATGAGCAGTTCTTC. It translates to CASSQEYGPSYNEQFF.

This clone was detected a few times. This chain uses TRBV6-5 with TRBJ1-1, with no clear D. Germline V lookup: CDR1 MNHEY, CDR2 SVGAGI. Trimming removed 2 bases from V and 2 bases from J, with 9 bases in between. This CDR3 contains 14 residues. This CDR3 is CASSYGVGNTEAFF. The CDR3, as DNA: TGTGCCAGCAGTTACGGCGTCGGAAACACTGAAGCTTTCTTT.